Following are 3 T cell receptor beta chains from one sample sequenced in a study of human T cells and chemical hapten exposure. TCRdb re-derived calls from the RACE reads in MiXCR, one entry per CDR3 protein. In the table there are 30,000 to 40,000 distinct CDR3 sequences, 7.6% of which are singletons. Time point defined: pre-sensitization, week 0. Treatment here: therapeutic diphenylcyclopropenone sensitization with weekly scalp DPC. Material: whole blood, obtained in connection with sensitization to the hapten diphenylcyclopropenone (DPC). The source is a woman in her fifties or sixties with alopecia areata. Some clones in this sample may be carry-over from other donors' samples.

This chain uses TRBV7-2 with TRBJ1-2; D uncertain. This CDR3 spans 14 amino acids. Trimming stripped 2 bases from V and 8 bases from J, with 15 bases between. Germline values: CDR1 SGHTA, CDR2 FQGNSA. The CDR3 sequence is CASSLKPQPGGYTF. The CDR3 DNA follows: TGTGCCAGCAGCTTAAAGCCCCAACCGGGAGGCTACACCTTC.

This clonotype was seen many times. The chain employs TRBV18 and TRBJ2-7; 7 nucleotides line up with TRBD1. This CDR3 spans 16 amino acids. Germline V CDR1 and CDR2: KGHSH, LQKENI. V shed 6 bases, J shed 1 base, and the junction held 12 bases outside the gene matches. CDR3 loop: CASSVFRDSGSYEQYF. Here the CDR3 DNA reads TGTGCCAGCTCCGTCTTTCGGGACAGCGGATCCTACGAGCAGTACTTC.

The chain is built from TRBV5-1 and TRBJ2-3, with D hard to call. This CDR3 is 14 amino acids long. CDR1 SGHRS and CDR2 YFSETQ come from the germline V gene. V was shortened by 0 bases and J by 1 base, with 6 bases between the two germline ends. This CDR3 is CASSLVAGTDTQYF. The CDR3 DNA follows: TGCGCCAGCAGCTTGGTCGCGGGCACAGATACGCAGTATTTT.